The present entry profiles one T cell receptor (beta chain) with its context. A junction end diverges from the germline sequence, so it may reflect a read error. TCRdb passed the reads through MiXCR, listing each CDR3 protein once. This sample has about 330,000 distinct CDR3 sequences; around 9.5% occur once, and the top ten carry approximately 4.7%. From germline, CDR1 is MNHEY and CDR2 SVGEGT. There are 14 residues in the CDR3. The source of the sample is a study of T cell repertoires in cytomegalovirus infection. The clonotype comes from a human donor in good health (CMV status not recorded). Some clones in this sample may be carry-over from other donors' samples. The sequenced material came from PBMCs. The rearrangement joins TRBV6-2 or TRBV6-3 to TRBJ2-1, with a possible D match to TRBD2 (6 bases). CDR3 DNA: TGTGCCAGCAGTAACTCGGGCGAGGCGGGGGAGCAGTTCTTC. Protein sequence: CASSNSGEAGEQFF.